These 20 T cell receptor beta chains originate from one sample sequenced in a study of cytomegalovirus exposure and HLA in healthy donors. The primer mix had 60 Vbeta and 13 Jbeta primers. Assay: immunoSEQ multiplex PCR; the TCRdb copy retains only in-frame clones and omits some. The repertoire has 150,000 or so clones, about four fifths of them found once; the top ten carry 2.8%. The sequenced material came from PBMCs. The source of these receptors is a man aged 18 to 35 in good health and CMV-seronegative.

The chain links TRBV9 to TRBJ2-1; 10 bases line up with TRBD2. V lost 0 bases and J lost 11; bases outside the gene matches: 5. In germline, CDR1 is SGDLS, CDR2 YYNGEE. This CDR3 spans 14 amino acids. The CDR3 DNA sequence: TGTGCCAGCAGCGTAGAGCGGGGGGGGGTGAAGCAGTTCTTC. It yields the protein CASSVERGGVKQFF. The full variable domain, completed using reference TRBV9 and TRBJ2-1, is DSGVTQTPKHLITATGQRVTLRCSPRSGDLSVYWYQQSLDQGLQFLIQYYNGEERAKGNILERFSAQQFPDLHSELNLSSLELGDSALYFCASSVERGGVKQFFGPGTRLTVL.

This clone showed up just a few times. The chain is built from TRBV30 and TRBJ1-1; D is possibly TRBD1 (6 bases). This CDR3 region has 13 residues. The germline CDR1 and CDR2 sequences are GTSNPN and SVGIG (reference sequence). Trimming removed 5 bases at V and 0 bases at J, with 10 bases between. The CDR3, as DNA: TGTGCCTGGGTACAGGGAATGAACACTGAAGCTTTCTTT. This translates into CAWVQGMNTEAFF.

The V call is TRBV19, the J call TRBJ2-5; TRBD1 matches at 8 bases. Germline V gives CDR1 LNHDA, CDR2 SQIVND (reference sequence). J gave up 5 bases and V 5 bases, and 16 bases lay outside the gene matches. This CDR3 contains 17 residues. Here the CDR3 DNA reads TGTGCCAGTAGTGACGGACAGGGCTTGACCGGTTACGAGACCCAGTACTTC. It encodes CASSDGQGLTGYETQYF.

The rearrangement uses TRBV7-2 and TRBJ1-5; a possible D gene is TRBD1 (6 bases). The CDR3 is made up of 13 amino acids. V was trimmed by 0 bases and J by 7 bases, leaving 7 bases between them. CDR1 is SGHTA and CDR2 is FQGNSA in the germline V gene. The CDR3 sequence is CASSLAQGQPQHF. DNA of the CDR3: TGTGCCAGCAGCTTAGCACAGGGCCAGCCCCAGCATTTT. Drawing the rest from reference TRBV7-2 and TRBJ1-5, the complete variable domain is GAGVSQSPSNKVTEKGKDVELRCDPISGHTALYWYRQSLGQGLEFLIYFQGNSAPDKSGLPSDRFSAERTGGSVSTLTIQRTQQEDSAVYLCASSLAQGQPQHFGDGTRLSIL.

The V call is TRBV2, the J call TRBJ1-1; D remains ambiguous. This CDR3 spans 12 amino acids. Trimming stripped 4 bases from V and 5 bases from J, with 8 bases between. CDR1 and CDR2 (germline): SNHLY, FYNNEI. In DNA, the CDR3 is TGTGCCAGCAGTGCGGCCGGGACTGAAGCTTTCTTT. As protein: CASSAAGTEAFF.

The gene calls are TRBV5-1 and TRBJ2-2, with D possibly being TRBD1 (5 bases). CDR3 size: 14 residues. The V and J ends lost 0 bases and 6 bases respectively, with 9 bases between them. Germline V gene sequence: CDR1 SGHRS, CDR2 YFSETQ. The CDR3 protein is CASSLAQGAGELFF. The CDR3 region has the DNA TGCGCCAGCAGCTTGGCTCAGGGCGCCGGGGAGCTGTTTTTT. Variable domain in full (rest from reference TRBV5-1 and TRBJ2-2): KAGVTQTPRYLIKTRGQQVTLSCSPISGHRSVSWYQQTPGQGLQFLFEYFSETQRNKGNFPGRFSGRQFSNSRSEMNVSTLELGDSALYLCASSLAQGAGELFFGEGSRLTVL.

About this clone: One end of the junction varies from germline; a read error may be responsible. This rearrangement joins TRBV11-2 to TRBJ2-4, with TRBD2 as a possible D gene (6 bases). Per germline, CDR1 SGHAT and CDR2 FQNNGV. This CDR3 spans 16 amino acids. The CDR3 region is CASSLIGEVAKNSQYF. The DNA of the CDR3 is TGTGCCAGCAGCTTGATAGGGGAGGTAGCCAAAAACAGTCAGTACTTC.

J is TRBJ1-5 and V is TRBV29-1; 12 bases are shared with TRBD1. V trimming: 5 bases; J trimming: 2 bases; junction bases outside the gene matches: 13. Germline V gene data show CDR1 as SQVTM and CDR2 as ANQGSEA. The CDR3 runs to 18 residues. The CDR3 loop reads CSVTTHKGQGAGNQPQHF. The CDR3 nucleotides read TGCAGCGTTACCACGCATAAGGGACAGGGGGCCGGCAATCAGCCCCAGCATTTT.

The CDR3 sequence: CASSLEVVAGNTIYF. The CDR3 DNA sequence: TGTGCCAGCAGCTTAGAGGTAGTGGCTGGAAACACCATATATTTT. The chain combines TRBV11-2 with TRBJ1-3; D not certain. Germline CDR1 SGHAT, CDR2 FQNNGV. V lost 0 bases and J 2 bases, leaving 8 bases between the germline ends. The CDR3 is 15 residues long.

The rearrangement links TRBV5-1 to TRBJ1-5; tentatively, D is TRBD1 (6 bases). The CDR3 consists of 15 residues. Germline V gene lookup returns CDR1 SGHRS and CDR2 YFSETQ. V was cut by 0 bases and J by 0 bases, with 7 bases left in between. The CDR3 here is CASSLETGSNQPQHF. The CDR3 DNA sequence: TGCGCCAGCAGCTTGGAGACAGGTAGCAATCAGCCCCAGCATTTT.

This rearrangement joins TRBV5-8 to TRBJ2-6; weak D call: TRBD1 (5 bases). Between the trimmed V and J ends, which lost 4 bases and 2 bases, there was a span of 10 bases. The CDR3 has 15 amino acids. From germline, CDR1 is SGHTS and CDR2 YDEGEE. CDR3 in DNA: TGTGCCAGCAGCCTTGGGGCAGCTGGGGCCAACGTCCTGACTTTC. This translates into CASSLGAAGANVLTF. Using reference TRBV5-8 and TRBJ2-6 for the parts outside the CDR3, the full variable domain is EAGVTQSPTHLIKTRGQQATLRCSPISGHTSVYWYQQALGLGLQFLLWYDEGEERNRGNFPPRFSGRQFPNYSSELNVNALELEDSALYLCASSLGAAGANVLTFGAGSRLTVL.

The chain combines TRBV2 with TRBJ1-5, with TRBD1 matching over 9 bases. In germline, CDR1 is SNHLY, CDR2 FYNNEI. The CDR3 consists of 15 residues. J was trimmed by 2 bases and V by 6 bases; bases with no gene match: 5. CDR3 DNA sequence: TGTGCCAGCAGATCGGACAGGGGAGGCAATCAGCCCCAGCATTTT. Protein product: CASRSDRGGNQPQHF.

CDR3 sequence reads: CASSPRGTSGNNEQFF. The CDR3 bases are TGTGCCAGCAGCCCCCGCGGGACTAGCGGAAACAATGAGCAGTTCTTC. The rearrangement joins TRBV13 to TRBJ2-1; the match to TRBD2 covers 11 bases. The CDR3 contains 16 residues. V lost 5 bases and J lost 5; bases outside the gene matches: 8. The germline V gene encodes CDR1 PRHDT and CDR2 FYEKMQ (reference sequence).

The chain is built from TRBV5-1 and TRBJ1-1; 8 bases align to TRBD1. The CDR3 loop spans 13 amino acids. The V gene end was trimmed by 7 bases and the J gene end by 5 bases; junction bases not matched to a gene: 7. Germline V gene data show CDR1 as SGHRS and CDR2 as YFSETQ. The CDR3 DNA follows: TGCGCCAGCGATACAGGGGGGAGGACTGAAGCTTTCTTT. Protein product: CASDTGGRTEAFF.

This clone was seen just once. The chain couples TRBV5-8 to TRBJ1-1; unclear D gene. CDR3 size: 16 residues. Germline CDR1 reads SGHTS; CDR2 reads YDEGEE. Trimming stripped 7 bases from V and 0 bases from J, with 19 bases between. For the CDR3, the DNA is TGTGCCAGCCGCGCACTCCACGAGCGGATGAACACTGAAGCTTTCTTT. It codes for CASRALHERMNTEAFF.

V usage is TRBV10-3 and J usage is TRBJ2-7; D is possibly TRBD1 (6 bases). Trimming took off 7 bases at V and 4 bases at J, with 23 bases between the two ends. Germline CDR1 reads ENHRY; CDR2 reads SYGVKD. This CDR3 is 16 amino acids long. The CDR3 DNA reads as TGTGCCATCACTCCTTCGGGGACATTGGGTGGTTACGAGCAGTACTTC. It is translated as CAITPSGTLGGYEQYF.

Regarding this clone: One end of the junction fails to match germline, which may point to a read error. This chain uses TRBV11-2 with TRBJ2-2; D perhaps matches TRBD1 (6 bases). Germline loops: CDR1 SGHAT, CDR2 FQNNGV. The CDR3 runs to 16 residues. CDR3 sequence: CASSQGKQGNTGQLFF. Here the CDR3 DNA reads TGTGCCAGCAGCCAGGGTAAACAGGGAAACACCGGGCAGCTGTTTTTT.

The chain carries TRBV14 and TRBJ2-1; the D gene is possibly TRBD2 (5 bases). Trimming pared 4 bases from V and 5 bases from J, leaving 15 bases between. CDR1 and CDR2 from the germline V gene are SGHDN and FVKESK. The length of the CDR3 is 15 residues. This CDR3 reads CASSLGLSGNNEQFF. Here the CDR3 DNA reads TGTGCCAGCAGCCTTGGGCTCTCCGGGAACAATGAGCAGTTCTTC.

The gene calls are TRBV28 and TRBJ2-7, with a tentative D call TRBD2 (5 bases). V was pared by 5 bases and J by 6 bases, with 29 bases between. CDR1 is MDHEN and CDR2 is SYDVKM in the germline V gene. The length of the CDR3 is 18 residues. CDR3 protein: CASSPPGSLIRGMREQYV. The CDR3 DNA sequence: TGTGCCAGCAGTCCCCCAGGATCCCTCATCCGGGGAATGCGCGAGCAGTACGTC.

The rearrangement links TRBV5-1 to TRBJ2-7, with 9 bases identical to TRBD1. Trimming at V came to 4 bases and at J to 5 bases, leaving 16 bases not matched to a gene. The germline V gene has CDR1 SGHRS and CDR2 YFSETQ. The CDR3 totals 17 residues. CDR3 in amino acids: CASSPVSLGDRVHEQYF. CDR3 nucleotide sequence: TGCGCCAGCAGCCCCGTCTCCTTAGGGGACAGGGTCCACGAGCAGTACTTC.